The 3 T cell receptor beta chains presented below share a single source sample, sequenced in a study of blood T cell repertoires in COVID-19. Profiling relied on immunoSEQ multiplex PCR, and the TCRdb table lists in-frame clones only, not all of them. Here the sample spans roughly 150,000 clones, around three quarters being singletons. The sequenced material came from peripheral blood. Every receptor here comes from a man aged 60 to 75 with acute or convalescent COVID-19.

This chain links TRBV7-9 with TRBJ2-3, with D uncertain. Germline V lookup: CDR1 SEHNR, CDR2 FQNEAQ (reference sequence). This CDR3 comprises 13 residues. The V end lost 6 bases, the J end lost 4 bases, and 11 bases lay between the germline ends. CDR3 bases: TGTGCCAGCAGGATTCAGGCAGCAGATACGCAGTATTTT. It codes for CASRIQAADTQYF.

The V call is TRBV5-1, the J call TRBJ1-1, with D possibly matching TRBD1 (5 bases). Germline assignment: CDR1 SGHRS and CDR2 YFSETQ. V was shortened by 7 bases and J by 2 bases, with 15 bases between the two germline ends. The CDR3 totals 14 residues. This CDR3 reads CASAQTVSNTEAFF. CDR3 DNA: TGCGCCAGCGCCCAGACAGTCTCCAACACTGAAGCTTTCTTT.

The CDR3 region is CATGTGYQPQHF. The CDR3 DNA sequence: TGTGCCACTGGGACAGGGTATCAGCCCCAGCATTTT. V and J are TRBV6-5 and TRBJ1-5; 9 nucleotides align to TRBD1. This CDR3 is 12 amino acids long. Germline lookup yields CDR1 MNHEY and CDR2 SVGAGI. V lost 10 bases, J lost 5 bases, and 3 bases stayed unmatched.